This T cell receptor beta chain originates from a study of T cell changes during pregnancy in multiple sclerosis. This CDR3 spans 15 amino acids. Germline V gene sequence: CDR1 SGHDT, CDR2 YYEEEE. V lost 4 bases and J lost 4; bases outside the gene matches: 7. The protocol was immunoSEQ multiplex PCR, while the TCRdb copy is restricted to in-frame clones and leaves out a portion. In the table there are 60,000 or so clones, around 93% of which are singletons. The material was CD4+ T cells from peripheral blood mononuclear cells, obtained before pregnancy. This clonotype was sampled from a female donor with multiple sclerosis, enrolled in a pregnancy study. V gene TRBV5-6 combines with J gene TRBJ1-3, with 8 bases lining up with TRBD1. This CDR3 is CASSPFDRGGNTIYF. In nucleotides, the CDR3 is TGTGCCAGCAGCCCCTTCGACAGGGGAGGAAACACCATATATTTT.